This TCR beta chain was found in a study of cytomegalovirus exposure and HLA in healthy donors. Points from the study as a whole: Rare TCR sequences dominated, though some public TCRs recurred in many donors. A few CMV-associated chains were confirmed in vitro to be specific for CMV antigens.

Sequenced by immunoSEQ multiplex PCR; TCRdb stores in-frame clones only, minus some. The sample carries roughly 150,000 clones, roughly 83% recorded once. Looked up from germline, CDR1 is LNHNV and CDR2 is YYDKDF (reference sequence). Trimming left V 2 bases short and J 0 bases short, with 10 bases between. The CDR3 runs 15 residues. In regard to this clone: The antigen remains unidentified.

The TCR originated in a man aged 25-40 years in good health and CMV-seropositive. This chain joins TRBV15 and TRBJ1-1; D gene ambiguous. The specimen sequenced was PBMCs. This CDR3 is CATSRSREMNTEAFF. CDR3 DNA: TGTGCCACCAGCAGATCGAGGGAAATGAACACTGAAGCTTTCTTT.